The rows below give T cell receptor beta chains drawn from one sample of a study of human T cells and chemical hapten exposure. One entry per CDR3 protein results from TCRdb running MiXCR on the RACE reads. The sample lists about 140,000 distinct CDR3 sequences, approximately 12% seen once, with around 1.4% in the top ten. This specimen was whole blood, taken in connection with sensitization to the hapten diphenylcyclopropenone (DPC). These receptors were taken from a woman in her fifties or sixties with alopecia areata. Some clones in this sample may be carry-over from other donors' samples. Each CDR3 is given with its conserved first and last residue. The D gene is left open where the match is weak. A clone size is listed for some rows: how often the clone was seen (once, few, many), or a class if it is expanded.

>TRBV12-5|TRBJ1-5|NA|NA
TGTGCTAGTGGTTTGGTACCGGGTTATAGCAATCAGCCCCAGCATTTT
CASGLVPGYSNQPQHF
>TRBV7-2|TRBJ1-1|NA|few
TGTGCCAGCAGCTTATTTGGACAGACAATGAACACTGAAGCTTTCTTT
CASSLFGQTMNTEAFF
>TRBV2|TRBJ2-5|NA|NA
TGTGCCAGCAGTGAAACCCCGACCGCAGGGGACTTC
CASSETPTAGDF
>TRBV12-3/TRBV12-4|TRBJ2-3|TRBD1|few
TGTGCCAGCAGCCGAGGGGACAGGGGGCAAGATACGCAGTATTTT
CASSRGDRGQDTQYF
>TRBV6-1|TRBJ1-5|TRBD1|NA
TGTGCCAGCATTGAGACAGGGGGAGGTCAGCCCCAGCATTTT
CASIETGGGQPQHF
>TRBV6-5|TRBJ2-5|TRBD1|many
TGTGCCAGCAGTTACTCCAGGACAGGGATAGAGACCCAGTACTTC
CASSYSRTGIETQYF
>TRBV5-1|TRBJ2-2|NA|NA
TGCGCCAGCAGCTTGTCGGGGAAAGGGGCCGGGGAGCTGTTTTTT
CASSLSGKGAGELFF
>TRBV11-2|TRBJ2-7|NA|NA
TGTGCCAGCAGCTTAGACGGAGCCGCCTACGAGCAGTACTTC
CASSLDGAAYEQYF
>TRBV10-3|TRBJ2-5|TRBD2|few
TGTGCCATCAGTGAGTGGACTAGCGGGAGGGCCGAGAAGACCCAGTACTTC
CAISEWTSGRAEKTQYF
>TRBV2|TRBJ1-2|TRBD1|many
TGTGCCAGCAGTGCGGGACAGGGCTATGGCTACACCTTC
CASSAGQGYGYTF
>TRBV12-3/TRBV12-4|TRBJ2-7|NA|many
TGTGCCAGCAGTGGAGACCGGGCCGAGCAGTACTTC
CASSGDRAEQYF
>TRBV6-5|TRBJ1-4|NA|many
TGTGCCAGCAGGCCTGAGGGCGCCCGGGAAAAACTGTTTTTT
CASRPEGAREKLFF
>TRBV7-2|TRBJ2-3|TRBD2|few
TGTGCCAGCACTAGCGGGAGGGGTAACACAGATACGCAGTATTTT
CASTSGRGNTDTQYF
>TRBV4-3|TRBJ2-1|TRBD2|NA
TGCGCCAGCAGCCCCCCCTTACCGCCTATGGGACTAGCGGGAAAGGAGCAGTTCTTC
CASSPPLPPMGLAGKEQFF
>TRBV7-8|TRBJ2-7|NA|few
TGTGCCAGCAGCTTCCGGGACTCCACCTACGAGCAGTACTTC
CASSFRDSTYEQYF
>TRBV6-5|TRBJ1-1|NA|few
TGTGCCAGCAGTTACACCATGAACACTGAAGCTTTCTTT
CASSYTMNTEAFF
>TRBV27|TRBJ1-5|TRBD1|NA
TGTGCCAGCAGTTGGGGCGGGGGACAGGGACGCAATCAGCCCCAGCATTTT
CASSWGGGQGRNQPQHF
>TRBV6-2/TRBV6-3|TRBJ2-3|NA|few
TGTGCCAGCAGTTTACAAGGGACACCAGATACGCAGTATTTT
CASSLQGTPDTQYF
>TRBV19|TRBJ1-1|NA|few
TGTGCCAGTAGCCCGACCGGGAATATGAACACTGAAGCTTTCTTT
CASSPTGNMNTEAFF
>TRBV27|TRBJ2-1|TRBD2|NA
TGTGCCAGCAGTTTCCCCGGAGGGACTAGAGCGATGAATGAGCAGTTCTTC
CASSFPGGTRAMNEQFF
>TRBV6-6|TRBJ2-7|TRBD1|few
TGTGCCAGCAGAGGGACAGGCCCCTACGAGCAGTACTTC
CASRGTGPYEQYF
>TRBV11-2|TRBJ2-7|NA|few
TGTGCCAGCAGCTTAGGTCCGGTGTCCTACGAGCAGTACTTC
CASSLGPVSYEQYF
>TRBV9|TRBJ1-1|NA|NA
TGTGCCAGCAGCCCCGTTCGTCCGGGGAATGGAGCTTTCTTT
CASSPVRPGNGAFF
>TRBV5-1|TRBJ2-3|TRBD2|NA
TGCGCCAGCAGTGGGGAGCGGGAGACTACAGATACGCAGTATTTT
CASSGERETTDTQYF
>TRBV6-2/TRBV6-3|TRBJ2-7|TRBD1|NA
TGTGCCAGCAGTTACTCGGGGACAGGGCTCCACGAGCAGTACTTC
CASSYSGTGLHEQYF
>TRBV18|TRBJ2-7|NA|many
TGTGCCAGCTCCCTTTCCCCGAACGAGCAGTACTTC
CASSLSPNEQYF
>TRBV28|TRBJ2-6|NA|few
TGTGCCAGCAGTTTATCTGGCCCAAGTAGCACTGGGGCCAACGTCCTGACTTTC
CASSLSGPSSTGANVLTF
>TRBV12-3/TRBV12-4|TRBJ2-2|NA|NA
TGTGCCAGCGGTCAGGGACTCACCGGGGAGCTGTTTTTT
CASGQGLTGELFF
>TRBV29-1|TRBJ2-2|TRBD1|many
TGCAGCGCAACAGGGGGCCGGCCAAACACCGGGGAGCTGTTTTTT
CSATGGRPNTGELFF
>TRBV7-8|TRBJ2-5|NA|many
TGTGCCAGCAGCTTATACGGAACCCAAGAGACCCAGTACTTC
CASSLYGTQETQYF
>TRBV5-1|TRBJ2-1|NA|few
TGCGCCAGCAGCTTGGGGGTCCACGATGAGCAGTTCTTC
CASSLGVHDEQFF
>TRBV7-8|TRBJ2-1|TRBD2|few
TGTGCCAGCTCACGGACTAGCGGGTATAGCTCCTACAATGAGCAGTTCTTC
CASSRTSGYSSYNEQFF
>TRBV6-5|TRBJ2-5|NA|few
TGTGCCAGCAGTTTTCTATCGGGCGTCAGGGAGACCCAGTACTTC
CASSFLSGVRETQYF
>TRBV30|TRBJ2-2|TRBD2|few
TGTGCCTGGAGTGGGGGGACTAGCGGAGACACCGGGGAGCTGTTTTTT
CAWSGGTSGDTGELFF
>TRBV19|TRBJ2-3|NA|few
TGTGGGAGGACTAGCACAGATACGCAGTATTTT
CGRTSTDTQYF
>TRBV6-1|TRBJ2-3|NA|many
TGTGCCAGTCTAACCGGGACCCCACCGAATACGCAGTATTTT
CASLTGTPPNTQYF
>TRBV29-1|TRBJ2-2|NA|NA
TGCAGCGTTGGAGGGGTCCCGACCGGGGAGCTGTTTTTT
CSVGGVPTGELFF
>TRBV18|TRBJ2-3|TRBD2|few
TGTGCCAGCTCACCAAGAGGTGTAGCACTAGCGGGAGGAGATACGCAGTATTTT
CASSPRGVALAGGDTQYF
>TRBV7-3|TRBJ2-3|TRBD2|NA
TGTGCCAGCAGCTTGGCAGTTCGGACTAGCGGGACCTCTAGCACAGATACGCAGTATTTT
CASSLAVRTSGTSSTDTQYF
>TRBV3-2|TRBJ2-2|NA|many
TGTGCCAGCAGCCAATTAGGAGAGGGGGCGCATACCGGGGAGCTGTTTTTT
CASSQLGEGAHTGELFF
>TRBV7-2|TRBJ2-3|TRBD2|NA
TGTGCCAGCAGCTTAGGGGGTAGCGGGATGTCAGATACGCAGTATTTT
CASSLGGSGMSDTQYF
>TRBV4-3|TRBJ1-2|NA|NA
TGCGCCAGCAGCCAAGATGTGGGGTTGCACTATGGCTACACCTTC
CASSQDVGLHYGYTF
>TRBV28|TRBJ2-5|TRBD1|NA
TGTGCCAGCAGTTTAGGGGTGGTGGGACAGGGACCTCGGAAGACCCAGTACTTC
CASSLGVVGQGPRKTQYF
>TRBV7-9|TRBJ1-6|TRBD1|many
TGTGCCAGCAGCTCAGTCGGACAGGCTATGTCACCCCTCCACTTT
CASSSVGQAMSPLHF
>TRBV29-1|TRBJ2-3|TRBD2|NA
TGCAGCGGTATGACTAGCGCAGATACGCAGTATTTT
CSGMTSADTQYF
>TRBV11-2|TRBJ1-2|TRBD1|many
TGTGCCAGCAGCCATCCGGGACAGGGATTCTATGGCTACACCTTC
CASSHPGQGFYGYTF
>TRBV7-2|TRBJ2-3|TRBD2|few
TGTGCCAGCAGCCCCCGAGCTAAGCGGGAACGGACAGATACGCAGTATTTT
CASSPRAKRERTDTQYF
>TRBV7-8|TRBJ1-2|TRBD1|few
TGTGCCAGCAGCCCTAGGACAGGCGGCTACACCTTC
CASSPRTGGYTF
>TRBV5-1|TRBJ2-7|TRBD1|many
TGCGCCAGCAGCCCCATTGGACAGGACTACGAGCAGTACTTC
CASSPIGQDYEQYF
>TRBV11-2|TRBJ2-2|NA|few
TGTGCCAGCAGCTTAGCTGGCGGGGAGCTGTTTTTT
CASSLAGGELFF
>TRBV4-3|TRBJ2-7|TRBD2|few
TGCGCCAGCAGCCAAGTTCCGACTAGCGGGAGAACCTACGAGCAGTACTTC
CASSQVPTSGRTYEQYF
>TRBV7-2|TRBJ2-2|TRBD2|few
TGTGCCAGCAGCGCTAGCGGGACCGTCGGGGAGCTGTTTTTT
CASSASGTVGELFF
>TRBV19|TRBJ2-7|NA|NA
TGTGCCAGTAGCCCCAGGTTTAGCTCCTACGAGCAGTACTTC
CASSPRFSSYEQYF
>TRBV12-3/TRBV12-4|TRBJ2-7|NA|few
TGTGCCAGCAGTTTAGATCAGTTTGCCTACGAGCAGTACTTC
CASSLDQFAYEQYF